These T cell receptor beta chains were read from a single sample in a study of T cell repertoires in cytomegalovirus infection. TCRdb fed the reads into MiXCR, producing one record per CDR3 protein. This sample carries 110,000 or so distinct CDR3 sequences, around 30% of them seen once, and the ten largest clones take 41%. For these TCRs, the target antigens are not known. Sequenced material: CD8+ T cells from cultured PBMCs, taken from culture after CMV antigen stimulation. All receptors come from a human donor in good health (CMV status not recorded). Some clones in this sample may be carry-over from other donors' samples. Both conserved end residues are part of each CDR3. A D gene is named only where the DNA matches it firmly. Part of the rows lack a size; the others show once, few, many or a class for expanded clones.

v_call	cdr3_length	j_call	d_call	clone_size	cdr3_nt	cdr3_aa
TRBV28	14	TRBJ1-6	.	.	TGTGCCAGCAGTTTAGGGATCTATAATTTACCCCTCCACTTT	CASSLGIYNLPLHF
TRBV6-1	15	TRBJ1-5	.	.	TGTGCCAGCAGTTCCCGGGAACTTAGCAATCAGCCCCAGCATTTT	CASSSRELSNQPQHF
TRBV20-1	15	TRBJ1-4	TRBD1	.	TGCAGTGCTAGAGATAGAAGGGGGCGCGGTGAAAAACTGTTTTTT	CSARDRRGRGEKLFF
TRBV12-3/TRBV12-4	15	TRBJ2-1	.	.	TGTGCCAGCAGCCCGGACACACCCCTTCTAAATGAGCAGTTCTTC	CASSPDTPLLNEQFF
TRBV5-1	15	TRBJ2-7	TRBD1	.	TGCGCCAGCAGCCTGGGACAGGCCAGCTCCTACGAGCAGTACTTC	CASSLGQASSYEQYF
TRBV6-2/TRBV6-3	13	TRBJ2-1	TRBD2	.	TGTGCCACCCTCGGGACTAGCGGGGGGGTATACTCCTTC	CATLGTSGGVYSF
TRBV6-4	14	TRBJ1-1	TRBD1	few	TGTGCCAGCAGACGGACAGGGCCGAACACTGAAGCTTTCTTT	CASRRTGPNTEAFF
TRBV7-9	14	TRBJ1-1	.	few	TGTGCCAGCAGCTTAGGCCCCCCACGCACATGGTCTTTCTTT	CASSLGPPRTWSFF
TRBV15	13	TRBJ1-1	.	.	TGTGCCACCAGCACATACAGGGAGACTGAAGCTTTCTTT	CATSTYRETEAFF
TRBV4-2	15	TRBJ1-6	TRBD1	.	TGTGCCAGCAGCCTAGGGGACAGCGAGAATTCACCCCTCCACTTT	CASSLGDSENSPLHF
TRBV2	15	TRBJ2-1	.	.	TGTGCCAGCAGTGCTACGTCCTACCAATACAATGAGCAGTTCTTC	CASSATSYQYNEQFF
TRBV7-2	18	TRBJ2-3	TRBD2	many	TGTGCCAGCAGCTTAGACCCCCTAGCGGGGGGGCTCGCAGATACGCAGTATTTT	CASSLDPLAGGLADTQYF
TRBV28	14	TRBJ1-5	TRBD1	.	TGTGCCAGCAGACAAAAGACAGGGAATCAGCCCCAGCATTTT	CASRQKTGNQPQHF
TRBV7-6	14	TRBJ1-5	.	.	TGTGCCAGCAGCGCACAGGGTAGGGGTCAGCCCCAGCATTTT	CASSAQGRGQPQHF
TRBV11-1	13	TRBJ1-2	.	.	TGTGCCAGCAGTCTCACAGGTCCCTATGGCTACACCTTC	CASSLTGPYGYTF
TRBV4-1	18	TRBJ2-3	TRBD1	once	TGCGCCAGCAGCCAAGGGGAGTCGGACAGGGCTGGAACAGATACGCAGTGTTTT	CASSQGESDRAGTDTQCF
TRBV7-9	16	TRBJ2-3	TRBD1	few	TGTGCCAGCAGCTTAGGGGGGACAGGGGGCCCGGATACGCAGTATTTT	CASSLGGTGGPDTQYF
TRBV12-3/TRBV12-4	15	TRBJ1-2	.	.	TGTGCCAGCAGTTTAATCTCCAGGGGTGGATATGGCTACACCTTC	CASSLISRGGYGYTF
TRBV6-6	17	TRBJ1-1	.	.	TGTGCCAGCAGTTACGGAACCTTGGGACGGGGGGCTCCTGAAGCTTTCTTT	CASSYGTLGRGAPEAFF
TRBV27	15	TRBJ2-7	.	.	TGTGCCAGCAGTTTAAGGCAGCCGTGGGGCGACGAGCAGTACTTC	CASSLRQPWGDEQYF
TRBV7-2	13	TRBJ2-7	.	.	TGTGCCAGCAGCCCCCGCGGGAACTACGAGCAGTACTTC	CASSPRGNYEQYF
TRBV12-3/TRBV12-4	17	TRBJ1-2	.	many	TGTGCCAGCAGTTTCCAGGTTTCAGGGTTAATGGTTAATGGCTACACCTTC	CASSFQVSGLMVNGYTF
TRBV15	14	TRBJ1-5	.	many	TGTGCCACCAGCAGAGTGAACTTCAATCAGCCCCAGCATTTT	CATSRVNFNQPQHF
TRBV2	16	TRBJ2-7	TRBD2	.	TGTGCCAGCAGTGAAGCCCGGTCGGGGGGGCTGGACGAGCAGTACTTC	CASSEARSGGLDEQYF
TRBV6-1	14	TRBJ2-7	.	.	TGTGCCAGCAGCCTTTTTGTCAACTCCTACGAGCAGTACTTC	CASSLFVNSYEQYF
TRBV27	13	TRBJ2-7	TRBD2	many	TGTGCCAGCAGTTTCGGACTAGCGGGCGAGCAGTACTTC	CASSFGLAGEQYF
TRBV27	14	TRBJ2-2	.	.	TGTGCCAGCAGTTCGGGCAAGGTCACCGGGGAGCTGTTTTTT	CASSSGKVTGELFF
TRBV19	14	TRBJ2-7	.	.	TGTGCCAGTAGTATAACGGGGGCGGCTAACGAGCAGTACTTC	CASSITGAANEQYF
TRBV5-1	14	TRBJ2-1	TRBD2	many	TGCGCCAGCAGCCCAGCGGGGGCCTACAATGAGCAGTTCTTC	CASSPAGAYNEQFF
TRBV4-2	16	TRBJ2-1	TRBD1	few	TGTGCCAGCAGCCTCATTCTGGACAGGGGCTACAATGAGCAGTTCTTC	CASSLILDRGYNEQFF
TRBV28	14	TRBJ2-7	TRBD1	.	TGTGCCAGCAGTTTAACCGGGACAGGGAACGAGCAGTACTTC	CASSLTGTGNEQYF
TRBV5-1	14	TRBJ2-1	.	.	TGCGCCAGCAGCTTTCCTACAGAGGACAATGAGCAGTTCTTC	CASSFPTEDNEQFF
TRBV29-1	10	TRBJ1-2	.	.	TGCAGCGTCAGGAACGTGGGCTACACCTTC	CSVRNVGYTF
TRBV7-6	14	TRBJ2-2	.	few	TGTGCCAGCAGCCCCGGGGCTTCCCCCGGGGAGCTGTTTTTT	CASSPGASPGELFF
TRBV12-3/TRBV12-4	15	TRBJ2-5	TRBD2	.	TGTGCCAGCAGTTTAACGGAGACAGCGGGGGAGACCCAGTACTTC	CASSLTETAGETQYF
TRBV7-8	18	TRBJ2-6	TRBD1	many	TGTGCCAGCAGCTTAATCGCACAGGGGGCGACTGGGGCCAACGTCCTGACTTTC	CASSLIAQGATGANVLTF
TRBV4-3	17	TRBJ2-1	TRBD2	.	TGCGCCAGCAGCCAAGAAGGAGTAGCGGGGGGTTACAATGAGCAGTTCTTC	CASSQEGVAGGYNEQFF
TRBV28	15	TRBJ2-5	.	few	TGTGCCAGCAGTTTTTTCGGAGGCTCGGTCGAGACCCAGTACTTC	CASSFFGGSVETQYF
TRBV27	14	TRBJ1-5	.	.	TGTGCCAGCAGTTTAGCTGGCAGCAATCAGCCCCAGCATTTT	CASSLAGSNQPQHF
TRBV7-2	16	TRBJ2-3	.	many	TGTGCCAGCAGCCCCATCGTGGGTCCCATCACAGATACGCAGTATTTT	CASSPIVGPITDTQYF
TRBV20-1	13	TRBJ2-5	TRBD1	once	TGCAGTGCAACCGGGACAGGGGAAGAGACCCAGTACTTC	CSATGTGEETQYF
TRBV11-1	16	TRBJ2-1	.	few	TGTGCCAGCAGCTTACCGCGGGGTACCTTTGGCAATGAGCAGTTCTTC	CASSLPRGTFGNEQFF
TRBV5-1	15	TRBJ1-6	.	few	TGCGCCAGCAGCCCGTTGTGGGGGCTCGATTCACCCCTCCACTTT	CASSPLWGLDSPLHF
TRBV27	13	TRBJ2-2	.	many	TGTGCCAGCAGTTTATCGAGCACCGGGGAGCTGTTTTTT	CASSLSSTGELFF
TRBV7-9	12	TRBJ1-5	.	.	TGTGCCAGCAGAGCGGGGTCCCAGCCCCAGCATTTT	CASRAGSQPQHF
TRBV6-1	14	TRBJ2-3	.	.	TGTGCCAGCAGTTGGGCCGGAGCCACAGATACGCAGTATTTT	CASSWAGATDTQYF
TRBV4-3	15	TRBJ1-2	TRBD1	.	TGCGCCAGCAGCCAGAGAGTAGGGGGCAACTATGGCTACACCTTC	CASSQRVGGNYGYTF
TRBV4-1	11	TRBJ1-1	.	few	TGCGCCAGCAGCCAAGATGGAGTTGCTTTCTTT	CASSQDGVAFF
TRBV7-8	14	TRBJ2-3	.	few	TGTGCCAGCAGCTTAGTGGGGGCATCAGATACGCAGTATTTT	CASSLVGASDTQYF
TRBV24-1	13	TRBJ1-1	TRBD1	.	TGTGCCACCAGTGACAAGACAGGGAATGAAGCTTTCTTT	CATSDKTGNEAFF
TRBV19	13	TRBJ2-3	.	.	TGTGCCAGTAGTTACTCAGTGAGAGATACGCAGTATTTT	CASSYSVRDTQYF
TRBV5-1	17	TRBJ1-1	.	.	TGCGCCAGCAGCTTTATAGGACAGCTTCATGGGGACACTGAAGCTTTCTTT	CASSFIGQLHGDTEAFF
TRBV11-1	11	TRBJ2-1	.	few	TGTGCCAGCAGCCTCCCTCCGGAAGAGTTCTTC	CASSLPPEEFF
TRBV5-4	16	TRBJ2-3	TRBD1	.	TGTGCCAGCAGCGACCCGACAGGGTCGGGCACAGATATGCAGTATTTT	CASSDPTGSGTDMQYF
TRBV7-9	11	TRBJ1-2	.	many	TGTGCCAGCAGCTTTGGGGATGACTACACCTTC	CASSFGDDYTF
TRBV11-2	16	TRBJ1-6	TRBD1	few	TGTGCCAGCAGCGCATCCGGGACAGGCTATAATTCACCCCTCCACTTT	CASSASGTGYNSPLHF
TRBV6-2/TRBV6-3	14	TRBJ1-5	.	few	TGTGCCACTTCCAGGGCTCTCGGGGTCCAGCCCCAGCATTTT	CATSRALGVQPQHF